These T cell receptor beta chains were read from a single sample in a study of cytomegalovirus exposure and HLA in healthy donors. The assay was immunoSEQ multiplex PCR, and TCRdb's table has in-frame clones only and misses some. The sample lists 100,000 to 150,000 clones, 65% to 85% occurring once. The sequencing sample was made of PBMCs. These receptors all come from a young woman in good health and CMV-seronegative. CDR3s include the opening cysteine and the closing phenylalanine or tryptophan. A D gene is named only where the DNA matches it firmly. The size entry is marked missing in some rows and otherwise reads once, few, many or a size class.

length | size | J | V | D | CDR3 | DNA
12 | - | TRBJ1-1 | TRBV2 | - | CASSEWPTEAFF | TGTGCCAGCAGTGAATGGCCTACTGAAGCTTTCTTT
14 | once | TRBJ1-5 | TRBV6-5 | - | CASQKGERDQPQHF | TGTGCCAGCCAGAAAGGGGAAAGGGATCAGCCCCAGCATTTT
16 | - | TRBJ2-6 | TRBV29-1 | - | CSVAGGAGSGANVLTF | TGCAGCGTTGCGGGGGGCGCAGGTTCTGGGGCCAACGTCCTGACTTTC
16 | - | TRBJ1-2 | TRBV10-2 | - | CASSERVGGPPNGYTF | TGCGCCAGCAGTGAGCGCGTCGGGGGGCCCCCCAATGGCTACACCTTC
15 | - | TRBJ1-1 | TRBV18 | - | CASSPTDRPNTEAFF | TGTGCCAGCTCGCCCACGGACAGACCTAACACTGAAGCTTTCTTT
13 | - | TRBJ1-2 | TRBV4-2 | - | CASSSGTLYGYTF | TGTGCCAGCAGCTCCGGGACTCTCTATGGCTACACCTTC
15 | once | TRBJ1-2 | TRBV2 | - | CASSEVRTANYGYTF | TGTGCCAGCAGTGAAGTAAGGACAGCGAACTATGGCTACACCTTC
15 | - | TRBJ1-5 | TRBV19 | TRBD1 | CASSRGALLNQPQHF | TGTGCCAGCTCCAGGGGGGCCCTTTTGAATCAGCCCCAGCATTTT
15 | once | TRBJ2-5 | TRBV7-2 | TRBD2 | CASSLTASGQETQYF | TGTGCCAGCAGCTTAACGGCTAGCGGACAAGAGACCCAGTACTTC
14 | - | TRBJ1-1 | TRBV5-6 | - | CASSWDGSRPEAFF | TGTGCCAGCAGCTGGGACGGGAGCCGGCCTGAAGCTTTCTTT
15 | - | TRBJ1-1 | TRBV7-9 | TRBD1 | CASSSDRGGNTEAFF | TGTGCCAGCAGTTCAGACAGGGGAGGGAACACTGAAGCTTTCTTT
13 | - | TRBJ2-1 | TRBV29-1 | TRBD2 | CSVRGRAFREQFF | TGCAGCGTTCGGGGGAGGGCCTTCCGCGAGCAGTTCTTC
15 | once | TRBJ2-7 | TRBV5-1 | TRBD1 | CASSSGTGTSYEQYF | TGCGCCAGCAGCTCCGGGACAGGGACTTCCTACGAGCAGTACTTC
14 | - | TRBJ2-7 | TRBV25-1 | TRBD2 | CASSEGLAGGEQYF | TGTGCCAGCAGTGAGGGACTAGCGGGAGGTGAGCAGTACTTC
14 | - | TRBJ1-2 | TRBV14 | - | CASSPGNRRRSRTF | TGTGCCAGCAGCCCCGGGAACAGACGCAGGTCAAGAACCTTC
15 | - | TRBJ1-1 | TRBV4-2 | - | CASSQELALNTEAFF | TGTGCCAGCAGCCAAGAGTTAGCCCTGAACACTGAAGCTTTCTTT
14 | - | TRBJ1-5 | TRBV29-1 | TRBD1 | CSVRGQGADQPQHF | TGCAGCGTCCGAGGGCAGGGGGCAGATCAGCCCCAGCATTTT
12 | - | TRBJ1-4 | TRBV19 | - | CASSIRAEKLFF | TGTGCCAGTAGTATCAGGGCTGAAAAACTGTTTTTT
13 | - | TRBJ1-1 | TRBV30 | - | CAWSIVGATEAFF | TGTGCCTGGAGTATAGTGGGGGCCACTGAAGCTTTCTTT
13 | - | TRBJ1-2 | TRBV5-1 | - | CASSPRGENGYTF | TGCGCCAGCAGCCCAAGGGGTGAAAACGGCTACACCTTC
13 | - | TRBJ1-2 | TRBV29-1 | - | CSVLKQGTYGYTF | TGCAGCGTCCTGAAACAGGGTACCTATGGCTACACCTTC
14 | - | TRBJ1-1 | TRBV27 | TRBD1 | CASRVRGVTTEAFF | TGTGCCAGCAGGGTCAGGGGGGTGACGACTGAAGCTTTCTTT
15 | - | TRBJ2-7 | TRBV5-1 | TRBD1 | CASSQGQGLPYEQYF | TGCGCCAGCAGCCAGGGACAGGGCCTCCCCTACGAGCAGTACTTC
17 | - | TRBJ1-1 | TRBV7-2 | - | CASSLRGDFVGYTEAFF | TGTGCCAGCAGCTTACGGGGGGACTTTGTAGGGTACACTGAAGCTTTCTTT
12 | - | TRBJ2-7 | TRBV29-1 | TRBD1 | CSVGQGAREQYF | TGCAGCGTTGGACAGGGGGCGCGGGAGCAGTACTTC
12 | - | TRBJ1-4 | TRBV11-2 | - | CASSLGSGKLFF | TGTGCCAGCAGCTTAGGAAGCGGAAAACTGTTTTTT
14 | - | TRBJ2-6 | TRBV9 | - | CASSYSSGANVLTF | TGTGCCAGCAGCTACAGCTCTGGGGCCAACGTCCTGACTTTC
16 | - | TRBJ1-4 | TRBV6-1 | - | CASSEFAGATNEKLFF | TGTGCCAGCAGTGAATTTGCGGGGGCAACTAATGAAAAACTGTTTTTT
13 | - | TRBJ2-7 | TRBV27 | - | CASSFRVVDEQYF | TGTGCCAGCAGTTTCAGGGTTGTAGACGAGCAGTACTTC
15 | - | TRBJ1-2 | TRBV9 | - | CASSASEALLNGYTF | TGTGCCAGCAGCGCATCAGAGGCGCTACTGAATGGCTACACCTTC
13 | few | TRBJ2-2 | TRBV29-1 | TRBD1 | CSGRDRIAGELFF | TGCAGCGGACGGGACAGGATTGCCGGGGAGCTGTTTTTT
15 | - | TRBJ2-1 | TRBV11-3 | - | CASSLAHREYNEQFF | TGTGCCAGCAGCTTAGCGCACAGGGAATACAATGAGCAGTTCTTC
17 | few | TRBJ2-7 | TRBV7-6 | TRBD2 | CASSVSGTSGSFPEQYF | TGTGCCAGCAGCGTCTCCGGGACTAGCGGGAGTTTCCCCGAGCAGTACTTC
16 | few | TRBJ2-7 | TRBV13 | TRBD2 | CASSSPWTSGTHEQYF | TGTGCCAGCAGCTCCCCCTGGACTAGCGGGACCCACGAGCAGTACTTC
15 | - | TRBJ2-1 | TRBV9 | TRBD2 | CASSVEAGVENEQFF | TGTGCCAGCAGCGTAGAAGCGGGAGTGGAAAATGAGCAGTTCTTC
16 | once | TRBJ2-7 | TRBV5-1 | TRBD2 | CASSLARTSGFYEQYF | TGCGCCAGCAGCTTGGCCCGGACTAGCGGGTTCTACGAGCAGTACTTC
14 | few | TRBJ2-1 | TRBV6-4 | TRBD2 | CASSGLAGGNEQFF | TGTGCCAGCAGTGGACTAGCGGGAGGCAATGAGCAGTTCTTC
14 | - | TRBJ2-7 | TRBV30 | TRBD2 | CAWSDSGISYEQYF | TGTGCCTGGAGTGATAGCGGGATCTCCTACGAGCAGTACTTC
11 | - | TRBJ2-5 | TRBV29-1 | - | CSAPSQETQYF | TGCAGCGCCCCCTCCCAAGAGACCCAGTACTTC
13 | - | TRBJ1-1 | TRBV6-5 | - | CASSYLRGTEAFF | TGTGCCAGCAGTTACCTTCGGGGCACTGAAGCTTTCTTT
11 | - | TRBJ2-7 | TRBV2 | - | CASSPLYEQYF | TGTGCCAGCAGCCCCCTCTACGAGCAGTACTTC
18 | - | TRBJ1-1 | TRBV19 | TRBD1 | CASSSLMGTGVSNTEAFF | TGTGCCAGTAGCTCCCTAATGGGGACAGGGGTATCGAACACTGAAGCTTTCTTT
13 | - | TRBJ2-7 | TRBV2 | TRBD1 | CASRVDREKEQYF | TGTGCCAGCAGGGTAGACAGGGAAAAGGAGCAGTACTTC
14 | - | TRBJ2-7 | TRBV6-5 | TRBD2 | CASTFPSGGNEQYF | TGTGCCAGCACTTTCCCTAGCGGGGGCAACGAGCAGTACTTC
16 | - | TRBJ2-2 | TRBV11-2 | - | CASSAAGVTLIGELFF | TGTGCCAGCAGCGCCGCAGGGGTTACCTTAATCGGGGAGCTGTTTTTT
14 | - | TRBJ2-5 | TRBV9 | TRBD2 | CASSARLAEETQYF | TGTGCCAGCAGCGCGCGACTAGCGGAAGAGACCCAGTACTTC
15 | - | TRBJ1-5 | TRBV6-6 | TRBD1 | CASSLEGATNQPQHF | TGTGCCAGCAGCCTGGAGGGGGCTACGAATCAGCCCCAGCATTTT
15 | - | TRBJ2-3 | TRBV18 | - | CASSGVWSSPDTQYF | TGTGCCAGCTCAGGAGTCTGGAGCTCCCCAGATACGCAGTATTTT
12 | few | TRBJ1-2 | TRBV6-1 | TRBD1 | CASSSDRVRYTF | TGTGCCAGCAGCTCGGACAGGGTGCGTTACACCTTC
15 | - | TRBJ2-1 | TRBV5-1 | TRBD2 | CASSLLSSGANEQFF | TGCGCCAGCAGCTTGTTGTCTAGCGGGGCAAATGAGCAGTTCTTC
15 | - | TRBJ1-1 | TRBV6-5 | - | CASSPRTVMNTEAFF | TGTGCCAGCAGTCCCCGGACAGTCATGAACACTGAAGCTTTCTTT
15 | - | TRBJ1-5 | TRBV7-8 | TRBD1 | CASSSIGQGDQPQHF | TGTGCCAGCAGCTCTATTGGACAGGGGGATCAGCCCCAGCATTTT